What follows describes a single T cell receptor beta chain. These data come from a study of blood T cell repertoires in COVID-19. Study in general: COVID-19 samples, acute and convalescent, were from the United States, Italy and Spain.

Methods used by the authors: From reference gene primer amplification, estimates of nucleated cell counts were derived. Generated by immunoSEQ multiplex PCR, the TCRdb table keeps only in-frame clones and is missing some. Clone size and the V and J calls come from that table; the DNA yielded D and trimming. The sample includes 150,000 to 200,000 clones, 82% of them seen just once. Germline V CDR1 and CDR2: SGHRS, YFSETQ. With 1 base removed from V and 2 bases from J, the gap between germline ends came to 9 bases. The CDR3 length is 14 residues. Cohorts were based on clinical histories the participants reported.

V is TRBV5-1 and J is TRBJ2-5; maybe TRBD2 (6 bases). Sequencing was carried out using PBMCs or T cells enriched from blood (not recorded which). This clonotype was sampled from a woman aged 60 to 75 with acute COVID-19. The CDR3 is CASSLSGTQETQYF. The CDR3 region has the DNA TGCGCCAGCAGCTTGTCAGGGACTCAAGAGACCCAGTACTTC.